Listed below are T cell receptor beta chains from one sample, sequenced in a study of cytomegalovirus exposure and HLA in healthy donors. This table comes from immunoSEQ multiplex PCR, and its TCRdb copy is limited to in-frame clones, with some not included. The sample has around 200,000 clones, approximately 84% seen once. The sequencing input was PBMCs. These receptors originate from a woman in her thirties or forties in good health and CMV-seronegative. CDR3s include the opening cysteine and the closing phenylalanine or tryptophan. The D gene is left open where the match is weak. Clone size is stated in some rows and not others, as once, few, many or a class when expanded.

clone size: -; D gene: -; CDR3 length: 17; V gene: TRBV29-1; J gene: TRBJ2-1; CDR3 protein: CSVYYLGAGGGYNEQFF; CDR3 DNA: TGCAGCGTTTATTACCTTGGAGCGGGTGGGGGCTACAATGAGCAGTTCTTC
clone size: -; D gene: TRBD1; CDR3 length: 14; V gene: TRBV7-7; J gene: TRBJ2-7; CDR3 protein: CASSYRDRGYEQYF; CDR3 DNA: TGTGCTAGCAGTTACCGGGACAGGGGCTACGAGCAGTACTTC
clone size: -; D gene: TRBD2; CDR3 length: 18; V gene: TRBV29-1; J gene: TRBJ2-3; CDR3 protein: CSVEGLASGGISTDTQYF; CDR3 DNA: TGCAGCGTTGAGGGGTTGGCTAGCGGGGGCATTAGCACAGATACGCAGTATTTT
clone size: -; D gene: TRBD1; CDR3 length: 15; V gene: TRBV4-1; J gene: TRBJ2-7; CDR3 protein: CASSPQGDRGYEQYF; CDR3 DNA: TGCGCCAGCAGCCCCCAAGGGGACAGGGGTTACGAGCAGTACTTC
clone size: -; D gene: TRBD2; CDR3 length: 15; V gene: TRBV7-3; J gene: TRBJ2-5; CDR3 protein: CASSLGGGAQETQYF; CDR3 DNA: TGTGCCAGCAGCTTAGGCGGGGGGGCTCAAGAGACCCAGTACTTC
clone size: -; D gene: -; CDR3 length: 16; V gene: TRBV21-1; J gene: TRBJ2-3; CDR3 protein: CASSLHRETSTDTQYF; CDR3 DNA: TGTGCCAGCAGCCTCCACCGGGAAACTAGCACAGATACGCAGTATTTT
clone size: -; D gene: TRBD2; CDR3 length: 16; V gene: TRBV7-2; J gene: TRBJ2-7; CDR3 protein: CASSFLGLAVDYEQYF; CDR3 DNA: TGTGCCAGCAGCTTTCTCGGACTAGCAGTTGACTACGAGCAGTACTTC
clone size: -; D gene: -; CDR3 length: 14; V gene: TRBV7-2; J gene: TRBJ2-7; CDR3 protein: CASSLEQGPYEQYF; CDR3 DNA: TGTGCCAGCAGCTTAGAGCAGGGGCCCTACGAGCAGTACTTC
clone size: -; D gene: -; CDR3 length: 15; V gene: TRBV9; J gene: TRBJ2-2; CDR3 protein: CASSGNGQNTGELFF; CDR3 DNA: TGTGCCAGCAGCGGAAATGGACAGAACACCGGGGAGCTGTTTTTT
clone size: -; D gene: TRBD2; CDR3 length: 15; V gene: TRBV5-1; J gene: TRBJ2-1; CDR3 protein: CASSPWPGGDNEQFF; CDR3 DNA: TGCGCCAGCAGCCCCTGGCCGGGAGGGGACAATGAGCAGTTCTTC
clone size: few; D gene: TRBD2; CDR3 length: 12; V gene: TRBV30; J gene: TRBJ2-1; CDR3 protein: CAWRRGGREQFF; CDR3 DNA: TGTGCCTGGAGACGGGGAGGGCGGGAGCAGTTCTTC
clone size: -; D gene: TRBD2; CDR3 length: 15; V gene: TRBV2; J gene: TRBJ2-5; CDR3 protein: CASSDGRDYGETQYF; CDR3 DNA: TGTGCCAGCAGTGATGGCAGGGACTATGGGGAGACCCAGTACTTC
clone size: -; D gene: -; CDR3 length: 11; V gene: TRBV6-1; J gene: TRBJ1-5; CDR3 protein: CASSEAKPQHF; CDR3 DNA: TGTGCCAGCAGTGAAGCTAAGCCCCAGCATTTT
clone size: -; D gene: TRBD1; CDR3 length: 11; V gene: TRBV20-1; J gene: TRBJ1-1; CDR3 protein: CSADRGTEAFF; CDR3 DNA: TGCAGTGCGGACAGGGGGACTGAAGCTTTCTTT
clone size: -; D gene: TRBD2; CDR3 length: 14; V gene: TRBV6-6; J gene: TRBJ2-1; CDR3 protein: CASSYGGGASEQFF; CDR3 DNA: TGTGCCAGCAGTTACGGCGGGGGGGCATCTGAGCAGTTCTTC
clone size: -; D gene: -; CDR3 length: 14; V gene: TRBV10-3; J gene: TRBJ2-7; CDR3 protein: CAIRPGSWAYEQYF; CDR3 DNA: TGTGCCATCAGGCCAGGGTCTTGGGCCTACGAGCAGTACTTC
clone size: -; D gene: -; CDR3 length: 14; V gene: TRBV19; J gene: TRBJ1-5; CDR3 protein: CASSITGDNQPQHF; CDR3 DNA: TGTGCCAGTAGTATCACCGGGGACAATCAGCCCCAGCATTTT
clone size: -; D gene: TRBD1; CDR3 length: 19; V gene: TRBV30; J gene: TRBJ2-6; CDR3 protein: CAWSSTGTGGSSGANVLTF; CDR3 DNA: TGTGCCTGGAGTTCGACAGGGACAGGCGGCAGCTCTGGGGCCAACGTCCTGACTTTC
clone size: once; D gene: TRBD1; CDR3 length: 16; V gene: TRBV4-2; J gene: TRBJ2-3; CDR3 protein: CASSQAVGQGADTQYF; CDR3 DNA: TGTGCCAGCAGCCAAGCGGTTGGGCAGGGGGCAGATACGCAGTATTTT
clone size: -; D gene: -; CDR3 length: 15; V gene: TRBV28; J gene: TRBJ1-2; CDR3 protein: CASSSQGTPSYGYTF; CDR3 DNA: TGTGCCAGCAGTTCTCAGGGGACACCTTCCTATGGCTACACCTTC
clone size: few; D gene: -; CDR3 length: 16; V gene: TRBV7-9; J gene: TRBJ2-5; CDR3 protein: CASSPNTGMDQETQYF; CDR3 DNA: TGTGCCAGCAGCCCCAACACAGGGATGGACCAAGAGACCCAGTACTTC
clone size: -; D gene: TRBD1; CDR3 length: 15; V gene: TRBV7-9; J gene: TRBJ2-5; CDR3 protein: CASSLPTGGQETQYF; CDR3 DNA: TGTGCCAGCAGCCTACCGACAGGGGGCCAAGAGACCCAGTACTTC
clone size: -; D gene: TRBD1; CDR3 length: 14; V gene: TRBV30; J gene: TRBJ1-2; CDR3 protein: CAATWDRGIYGYTF; CDR3 DNA: TGTGCCGCGACCTGGGACAGGGGGATCTATGGCTACACCTTC